One T cell receptor (beta chain) is described in this entry. Its antigen is currently unknown. This entry belongs to a study of identical twins. TCRdb re-called the 5' RACE reads with MiXCR, one entry per CDR3 protein. This table holds approximately 680,000 distinct CDR3 sequences, less than 9% found once. V dropped 4 bases and J dropped 4 bases, with 7 bases sitting between them. The CDR3 consists of 12 residues. The germline gives CDR1 KGHSH, CDR2 LQKENI. Regarding the study as a whole: Carriage of fewer insertions was seen in abundant cord blood beta clonotypes, whereas memory repertoires showed none.

This sample was also put to use in a study of yellow fever vaccine responses in identical twins.

Material: PBMCs. This sequence was found in a woman under 30 in good health. The chain carries TRBV18 and TRBJ2-5; D gene unclear. The CDR3 DNA sequence: TGTGCCAGCTCACAGAATCGAGAGACCCAGTACTTC. Translated: CASSQNRETQYF. Full variable domain (rest looked up from reference TRBV18 and TRBJ2-5): NAGVMQNPRHLVRRRGQEARLRCSPMKGHSHVYWYRQLPEEGLKFMVYLQKENIIDESGMPKERFSAEFPKEGPSILRIQQVVRGDSAAYFCASSQNRETQYFGPGTRLLVL.